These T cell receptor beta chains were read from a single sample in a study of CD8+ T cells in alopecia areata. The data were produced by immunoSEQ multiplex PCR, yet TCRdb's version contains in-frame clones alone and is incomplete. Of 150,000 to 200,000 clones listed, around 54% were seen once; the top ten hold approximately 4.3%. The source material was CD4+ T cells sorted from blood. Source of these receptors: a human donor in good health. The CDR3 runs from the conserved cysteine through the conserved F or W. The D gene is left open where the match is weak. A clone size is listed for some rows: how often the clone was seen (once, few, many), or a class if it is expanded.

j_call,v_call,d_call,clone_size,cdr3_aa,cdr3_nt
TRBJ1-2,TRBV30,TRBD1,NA,CAWSEQGIGYGYTF,TGTGCCTGGAGTGAACAGGGGATCGGCTATGGCTACACCTTC
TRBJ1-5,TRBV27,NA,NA,CASSLRGDQPQHF,TGTGCCAGCAGTTTAAGAGGGGATCAGCCCCAGCATTTT
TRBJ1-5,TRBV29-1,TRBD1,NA,CSVIPTGRNQPQHF,TGCAGCGTTATTCCGACAGGGCGAAATCAGCCCCAGCATTTT
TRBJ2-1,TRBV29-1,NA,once,CSVVAGVNEQFF,TGCAGCGTTGTGGCAGGGGTGAATGAGCAGTTCTTC
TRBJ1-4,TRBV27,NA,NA,CASSLVGTPYPSEKLFF,TGTGCCAGCAGTTTAGTCGGGACACCCTACCCGAGCGAAAAACTGTTTTTT
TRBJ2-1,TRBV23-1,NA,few,CASSQAGPDNEQFF,TGCGCCAGCAGTCAAGCGGGCCCCGACAATGAGCAGTTCTTC
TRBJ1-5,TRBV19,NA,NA,CASSNRDSNQPQHF,TGTGCCAGTAGTAACAGGGATAGCAATCAGCCCCAGCATTTT
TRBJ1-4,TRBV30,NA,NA,CAWSVRVEKLFF,TGTGCCTGGAGTGTAAGAGTTGAAAAACTGTTTTTT
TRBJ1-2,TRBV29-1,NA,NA,CSVGGNFNGYTF,TGCAGCGTTGGGGGTAACTTCAATGGCTACACCTTC
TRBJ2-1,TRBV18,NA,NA,CASSSEAYNEQFF,TGTGCCAGCTCGTCAGAGGCTTACAATGAGCAGTTCTTC
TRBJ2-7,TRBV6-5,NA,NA,CASSYLYEQYF,TGTGCCAGCAGTTACTTGTACGAGCAGTACTTC
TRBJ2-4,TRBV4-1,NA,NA,CASSTRENIQYF,TGCGCCAGCAGCACGCGGGAAAACATTCAGTACTTC
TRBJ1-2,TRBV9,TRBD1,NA,CASSVTGGRNYGYTF,TGTGCCAGCAGCGTAACAGGGGGACGAAACTATGGCTACACCTTC
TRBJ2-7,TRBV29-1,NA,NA,CSVETTYEQYF,TGCAGCGTAGAGACAACCTACGAGCAGTACTTC
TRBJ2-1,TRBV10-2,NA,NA,CASSGRARDNEQFF,TGCGCCAGCTCCGGTCGGGCTAGAGACAATGAGCAGTTCTTC
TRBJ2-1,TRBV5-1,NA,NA,CASSRTSIGNEQFF,TGCGCCAGCAGCCGTACTAGCATTGGCAATGAGCAGTTCTTC
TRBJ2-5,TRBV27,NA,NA,CASSLKGRETQYF,TGTGCCAGCTCCCTGAAGGGCAGAGAGACCCAGTACTTC
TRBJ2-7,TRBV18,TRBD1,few,CASSSLLTGTYEQYF,TGTGCCAGCTCGTCTTTGTTGACAGGGACCTACGAGCAGTACTTC
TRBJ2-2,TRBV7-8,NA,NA,CASSQRRLPSTGELFF,TGTGCCAGCAGCCAACGGAGACTACCGTCGACCGGGGAGCTGTTTTTT
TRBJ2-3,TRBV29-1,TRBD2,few,CSVGLAVGTDTQYF,TGCAGCGTTGGACTAGCGGTCGGCACAGATACGCAGTATTTT
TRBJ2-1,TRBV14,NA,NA,CASSRRTDSNYNEQFF,TGTGCCAGCAGCCGACGTACTGACAGTAACTACAATGAGCAGTTCTTC
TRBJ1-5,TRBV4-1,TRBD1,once,CASSPDRKSNQPQHF,TGCGCCAGCAGCCCGGACAGGAAGAGCAATCAGCCCCAGCATTTT
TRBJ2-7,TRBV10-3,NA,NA,CAISEWGDEQYF,TGTGCCATCAGTGAGTGGGGGGACGAGCAGTACTTC
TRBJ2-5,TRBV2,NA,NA,CASRRTSLPGETQYF,TGTGCCAGCAGGCGCACTAGCCTCCCGGGGGAGACCCAGTACTTC
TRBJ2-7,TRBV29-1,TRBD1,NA,CSVGQGNRYEQYF,TGCAGCGTTGGACAGGGGAACAGATACGAGCAGTACTTC
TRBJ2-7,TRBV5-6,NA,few,CASSLVSSYEQYF,TGTGCCAGCAGCTTGGTGAGCAGCTACGAGCAGTACTTC
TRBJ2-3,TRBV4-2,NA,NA,CASSPGSPGDTQYF,TGTGCCAGCAGCCCCGGTAGTCCCGGAGATACGCAGTATTTT
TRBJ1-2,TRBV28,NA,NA,CASVGYGYYGYTF,TGTGCCAGCGTAGGGTACGGCTACTATGGCTACACCTTC
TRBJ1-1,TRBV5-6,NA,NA,CASSLIGQMAFF,TGTGCCAGCAGCTTGATCGGACAGATGGCTTTCTTT
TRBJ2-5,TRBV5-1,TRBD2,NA,CASTTSGNFQETQYF,TGCGCCAGCACCACTAGCGGCAATTTCCAAGAGACCCAGTACTTC
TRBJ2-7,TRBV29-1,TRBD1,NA,CSVKKGQGAGEQYF,TGCAGCGTTAAAAAGGGACAGGGGGCGGGGGAGCAGTACTTC
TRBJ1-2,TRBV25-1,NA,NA,CASSVRYYGYTF,TGTGCCAGCAGTGTGAGGTACTATGGCTACACCTTC
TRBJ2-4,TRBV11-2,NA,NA,CASSQGLPIQYF,TGTGCCAGCAGCCAAGGACTACCTATTCAGTACTTC
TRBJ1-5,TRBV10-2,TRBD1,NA,CASSGWTGGNQPQHF,TGCGCCAGCAGTGGATGGACAGGGGGAAATCAGCCCCAGCATTTT
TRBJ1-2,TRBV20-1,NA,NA,CSAADGYGYTF,TGCAGTGCCGCGGACGGTTATGGCTACACCTTC
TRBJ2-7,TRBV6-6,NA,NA,CASSYVQLYEQYF,TGTGCCAGCAGTTACGTACAGCTCTACGAGCAGTACTTC
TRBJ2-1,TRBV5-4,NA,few,CASSLAATNNEQFF,TGTGCCAGCAGCTTAGCAGCGACTAACAATGAGCAGTTCTTC
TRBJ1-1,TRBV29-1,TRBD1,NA,CSVAGGRGEAFF,TGCAGCGTGGCAGGGGGAAGGGGTGAAGCTTTCTTT
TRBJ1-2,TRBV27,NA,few,CASSPQHGGYTF,TGTGCCAGCAGCCCACAACACGGTGGCTACACCTTC
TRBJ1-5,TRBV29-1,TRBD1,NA,CSVADREYQPQHF,TGCAGCGTGGCCGACAGGGAGTATCAGCCCCAGCATTTT
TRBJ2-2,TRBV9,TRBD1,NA,CASSFRQGASGELFF,TGTGCCAGCAGCTTTCGACAGGGGGCTAGCGGGGAGCTGTTTTTT
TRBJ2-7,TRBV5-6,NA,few,CASSLGGFYEQYF,TGTGCCAGCAGCTTGGGAGGGTTCTACGAGCAGTACTTC
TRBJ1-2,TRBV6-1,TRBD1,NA,CASSEVKGAGYTF,TGTGCCAGCAGTGAAGTAAAGGGGGCTGGCTACACCTTC
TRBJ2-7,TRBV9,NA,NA,CASSVGGDEQYF,TGTGCCAGCAGCGTAGGTGGGGACGAGCAGTACTTC
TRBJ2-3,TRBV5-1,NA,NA,CASSLSASTDTQYF,TGCGCCAGCAGCTTGTCGGCCAGCACAGATACGCAGTATTTT
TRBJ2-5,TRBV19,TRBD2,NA,CSAGVSETQYF,TGTTCAGCGGGAGTATCAGAGACCCAGTACTTC